This T cell receptor beta chain is from a study of monozygotic twins with inflammatory bowel disease. The study, taken as a whole, reports: IBD patients share fewer clonotypes with other people than healthy twins do, especially with disease activity. Diversity of TCRbeta measured by inverse Simpson was lower in IBD patients than in healthy co-twins.

The CDR3 is 16 residues long. The V gene's germline CDR1 is SEHNR and CDR2 FQNEAQ (reference sequence). Concerning this clonotype itself: The antigen remains undetermined.

Eight separate reactions per sample served to make cDNA. Template switching appended UMIs that held a 6-nucleotide sample barcode. No DNA is given; TCRdb re-called the 5' RACE reads and lists each CDR3 protein once. The sample has 400,000 to 500,000 distinct CDR3 sequences. The rearrangement links TRBV7-9 to TRBJ2-2; the D call of TRBD1 rests on TCRdb alone, since no DNA is present to check it. This receptor was obtained from a human donor with ulcerative colitis or Crohn's disease, or a healthy co-twin of an affected twin (not recorded which). Sequenced input: blood. The CDR3 region is CASILPQGVRTGELFF. The whole variable domain, remainder taken from reference TRBV7-9 and TRBJ2-2, is DTGVSQNPRHKITKRGQNVTFRCDPISEHNRLYWYRQTLGQGPEFLTYFQNEAQLEKSRLLSDRFSAERPKGSFSTLEIQRTEQGDSAMYLCASILPQGVRTGELFFGEGSRLTVL.